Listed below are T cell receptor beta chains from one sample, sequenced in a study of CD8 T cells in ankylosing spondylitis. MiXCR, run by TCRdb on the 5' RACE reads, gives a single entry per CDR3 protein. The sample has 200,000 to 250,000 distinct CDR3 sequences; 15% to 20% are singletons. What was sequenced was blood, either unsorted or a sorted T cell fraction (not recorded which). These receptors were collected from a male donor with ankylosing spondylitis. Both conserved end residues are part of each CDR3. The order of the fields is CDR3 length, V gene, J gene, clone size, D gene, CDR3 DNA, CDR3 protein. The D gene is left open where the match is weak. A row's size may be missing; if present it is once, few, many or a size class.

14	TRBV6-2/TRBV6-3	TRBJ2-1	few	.	TGTGCCAGCAGTTTCGGGACACCTTACAATGAGCAGTTCTTC	CASSFGTPYNEQFF
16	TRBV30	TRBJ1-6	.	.	TGTGCCTGGAGTACAGGGCCTTCGGGCCATAATTCACCCCTCCACTTT	CAWSTGPSGHNSPLHF
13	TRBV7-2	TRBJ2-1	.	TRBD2	TGTGCCAGCAGCGGGACTAGCGGGAGTGAGCAGTTCTTC	CASSGTSGSEQFF
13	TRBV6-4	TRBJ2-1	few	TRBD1	TGTGCCAGCAGTGAGGGACAGTACAATGAGCAGTTCTTC	CASSEGQYNEQFF
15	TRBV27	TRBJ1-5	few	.	TGTGCCAGCAGTTTCGATAGGGGAAGCAATCAGCCCCAGCATTTT	CASSFDRGSNQPQHF
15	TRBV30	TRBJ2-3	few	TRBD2	TGTGCCTGGAGTTGGACTAGCGGGAGCCGGGATACGCAGTATTTT	CAWSWTSGSRDTQYF
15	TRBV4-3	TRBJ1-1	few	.	TGCGCCAGCAGCCAAGAGCCGGGCCTGGCTTTCGAAGCTTTCTTT	CASSQEPGLAFEAFF
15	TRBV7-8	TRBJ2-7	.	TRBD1	TGTGCCAGCAGCTTTGGGACAGGGAGTGCCTACGAGCAGTACTTC	CASSFGTGSAYEQYF
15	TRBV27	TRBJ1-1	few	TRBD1	TGTGCCAGCAGCTTCGGGACAGGGGTGGACACTGAAGCTTTCTTT	CASSFGTGVDTEAFF
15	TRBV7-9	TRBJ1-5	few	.	TGTGCCAGCAGCTTAGAGTCGACAGGCAATCAGCCCCAGCATTTT	CASSLESTGNQPQHF
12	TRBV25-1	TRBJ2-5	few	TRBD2	TGTGCCAGCTCGCGGGGGGGAGAGACCCAGTACTTC	CASSRGGETQYF
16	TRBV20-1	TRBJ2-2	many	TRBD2	TGCAGTGCTAGAGATCCCGGGCGGGAGGACACCGGGGAGCTGTTTTTT	CSARDPGREDTGELFF
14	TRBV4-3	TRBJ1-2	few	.	TGCGCCAGCAGCCAATTTACAGGAGACTATGGCTACACCTTC	CASSQFTGDYGYTF
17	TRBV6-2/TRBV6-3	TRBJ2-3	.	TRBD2	TGTGCCAGCAGTTACCGTATAACTAGCGGGGGGTCGGATACGCAGTATTTT	CASSYRITSGGSDTQYF
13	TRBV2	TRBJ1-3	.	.	TGTGCCGGCGCAGACTCCTCTGGAAACACCATATATTTT	CAGADSSGNTIYF
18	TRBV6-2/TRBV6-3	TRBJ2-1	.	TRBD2	TGTGCCAGCAGTCAGGGACTAGCGGGAGGGAGCTCCTACAATGAGCAGTTCTTC	CASSQGLAGGSSYNEQFF
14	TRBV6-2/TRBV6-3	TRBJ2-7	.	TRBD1	TGTGCCAGCGCCCAACAGGGGGTCGTCTACGAGCAGTACTTC	CASAQQGVVYEQYF
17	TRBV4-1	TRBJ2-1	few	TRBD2	TGCGCCAGCAGCTATCGGACTAGCGGGGGGGAATACAATGAGCAGTTCTTC	CASSYRTSGGEYNEQFF
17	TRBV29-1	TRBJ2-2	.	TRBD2	TGCAGCGTTGAAGATCGGGAGGGGAGCGGGAGAACCGGGGAGCTGTTTTTT	CSVEDREGSGRTGELFF
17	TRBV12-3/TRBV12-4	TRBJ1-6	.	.	TGTGCCAGCAGTCCTCCAACAGGGAGCTCCTATAATTCACCCCTCCACTTT	CASSPPTGSSYNSPLHF
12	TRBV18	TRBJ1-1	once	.	TGTGCCAGCCAGTACGACATGACTGAAGCTTTCTTT	CASQYDMTEAFF
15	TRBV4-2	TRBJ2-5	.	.	TGTGCCAGCAGCCAAGCCCAGGACCTGACCGAGACCCAGTACTTC	CASSQAQDLTETQYF
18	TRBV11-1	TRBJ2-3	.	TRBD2	TGTGCCAGCAGCTTAGTTTGGTTGACTAGCGGGGAAGAAGATACGCAGTATTTT	CASSLVWLTSGEEDTQYF